The next 19 T cell receptor beta chains were all read from a single sample in a study of follicular helper T cells after annual influenza vaccination. TCRdb keeps only in-frame clones here, not all; method: immunoSEQ multiplex PCR. The table includes 9,800 or so clones, 83% detected once. The time point here: 2014-2015 season, 7 days after vaccination. Sample: CXCR5- memory CD4+ T cells sorted from blood, taken 7 days after influenza vaccination. Receptor source: an adult who received the influenza vaccine.

This clone appeared a few times. The chain has TRBV5-1 and TRBJ1-6, with 8 bases lining up with TRBD1. This CDR3 contains 14 residues. Germline V gives CDR1 SGHRS, CDR2 YFSETQ. Trimming cost V 0 bases and J 7 bases; bases outside gene matches: 0. This chain's CDR3 is CASSLGTGNSPLHF. CDR3 nucleotide sequence: TGCGCCAGCAGCTTGGGGACAGGGAATTCACCCCTCCACTTT.

CDR3 residues: CASSLEKAYNEQFF. The CDR3 nucleotides read TGTGCCAGCAGCCTCGAGAAGGCCTACAATGAGCAGTTCTTC. The chain links TRBV4-2 to TRBJ2-1; D not resolved. The CDR3 extends over 14 amino acids. With 4 bases removed from V and 2 bases from J, the gap between germline ends came to 9 bases. CDR1 is LGHNA, CDR2 YNFKEQ, per germline.

The count of this clone is one. The CDR3 DNA sequence: TGTGCCAGCTCACCACGACGGGACACCGGGGGGGTCAATGAGCAGTTCTTC. It encodes CASSPRRDTGGVNEQFF. J is TRBJ2-1 and V is TRBV18; TRBD2 matches at 8 bases. Germline V gene sequence: CDR1 KGHSH, CDR2 LQKENI. CDR3 length: 17 residues. V gave up 1 base and J gave up 6 bases; unmatched junction bases: 11.

The V and J genes are TRBV10-3 and TRBJ1-1, with a weak D call TRBD1 (6 bases). The ends were cut back, 11 bases at V and 8 bases at J, with 15 bases in the middle. Germline V gives CDR1 ENHRY, CDR2 SYGVKD. The CDR3 extends over 11 amino acids. The CDR3 reads CASRGGAEAFF. Written as DNA, the CDR3 is TGTGCCTCACGAGGGGGAGCCGAAGCTTTCTTT.

The chain is built from TRBV5-8 and TRBJ2-3; D is perhaps TRBD1 or TRBD2 (5 bases each). With 3 bases removed from V and 2 bases from J, the gap between germline ends came to 13 bases. CDR3 length: 15 residues. CDR1 is SGHTS and CDR2 is YDEGEE in the germline V gene. The CDR3 DNA reads as TGTGCCAGCAGCTCGGGACGGATCTACACAGATACGCAGTATTTT. Protein: CASSSGRIYTDTQYF.

The chain joins TRBV10-3 to TRBJ1-4, with a weak D call TRBD1 (6 bases). Germline CDR1 is ENHRY and CDR2 is SYGVKD. The CDR3 has 13 residues. Trimming took 10 bases from V and 8 from J, leaving 17 bases between them. Here the CDR3 reads CATGRGSGEKLFF. CDR3 in DNA: TGTGCCACCGGAAGGGGGTCCGGGGAAAAACTGTTTTTT.

A single count supports this clone. V is TRBV19 and J is TRBJ2-2; maybe TRBD1 (6 bases). The CDR3 extends over 17 amino acids. In germline, CDR1 is LNHDA, CDR2 SQIVND (reference sequence). V lost 5 bases and J lost 3, with 19 bases in between. The DNA of the CDR3 is TGTGCCAGTAGTCCATACAGGGTCGGTGCAGACACCGGGGAGCTGTTTTTT. This codes for CASSPYRVGADTGELFF.

The sample holds one count of this clone. The chain recombines TRBV18 with TRBJ1-5; 9 nucleotides agree with TRBD1. The J segment lost 1 base and the V segment lost 4 bases, leaving 8 bases of the junction unmatched. Germline values: CDR1 KGHSH, CDR2 LQKENI. The CDR3 loop spans 17 amino acids. The CDR3 DNA is TGTGCCAGCTCACTGGGCATAGGGACAGGGAGCAATCAGCCCCAGCATTTT. As protein: CASSLGIGTGSNQPQHF.

J is TRBJ2-7 and V is TRBV15, with D perhaps TRBD1 (5 bases). V lost 0 bases and J 6 bases, leaving 12 bases between the germline ends. The germline CDR1 and CDR2 sequences are LNHNV and YYDKDF (reference sequence). This CDR3 spans 14 amino acids. This CDR3 reads CATSRDNGATEQYF. Here the CDR3 DNA reads TGTGCCACCAGCAGAGATAATGGGGCAACCGAGCAGTACTTC.

This clone was counted between two and nine times. This chain uses TRBV11-2 with TRBJ1-4; D is unresolved. CDR1 and CDR2 from the germline V gene are SGHAT and FQNNGV. The ends were cut back, 0 bases at V and 8 bases at J, with 7 bases in the middle. This CDR3 is built from 13 residues. This CDR3 reads CASSLELTEKLFF. CDR3 bases: TGTGCCAGCAGCTTAGAGCTGACGGAAAAACTGTTTTTT.

This chain links TRBV18 with TRBJ2-3, with TRBD2 identical over 10 bases. Germline values: CDR1 KGHSH, CDR2 LQKENI. The CDR3 extends over 17 amino acids. V trimming: 3 bases; J trimming: 6 bases; junction bases outside the gene matches: 12. The CDR3 DNA follows: TGTGCCAGCTCACCTATAGCGGGGGGAATTACATCGGATACGCAGTATTTT. It yields the protein CASSPIAGGITSDTQYF.

V usage is TRBV9 and J usage is TRBJ1-3; maybe TRBD1 (5 bases). V was shortened by 4 bases and J by 3 bases, with 14 bases between the two germline ends. The germline gives CDR1 SGDLS, CDR2 YYNGEE. The CDR3 is 15 residues long. The CDR3 loop reads CASSQAAGLGNTIYF. The CDR3 bases are TGTGCCAGCAGCCAGGCGGCAGGGCTTGGAAACACCATATATTTT.

Concerning this clone: The junction and the germline gene differ at one end; a read error may be behind it. The V and J genes are TRBV25-1 and TRBJ1-2; 9 nucleotides match TRBD1. Looked up from germline, CDR1 is MGHDK and CDR2 is SYGVNS. This CDR3 has 17 amino acids. For the CDR3, the DNA is TGTGCCGGCAGTGAAAATTTCGGACAGGGGAAGAACTATGGCTACACCTTC. This codes for CAGSENFGQGKNYGYTF.

This clone was counted between two and nine times. The chain uses TRBV2 and TRBJ1-2; tentatively, D is TRBD1 (5 bases). The CDR3 sequence is 13 residues long. Germline CDR1 is SNHLY and CDR2 is FYNNEI. V lost 6 bases to trimming and J lost 4 bases, with 12 bases between them. The DNA of the CDR3 is TGTGCCAGCAGGGCGGACAACCCCTATGGCTACACCTTC. This translates into CASRADNPYGYTF.

The chain uses TRBV19 and TRBJ2-3; 9 bases are a match to TRBD2. The CDR3 is 16 amino acids. The V gene end was trimmed by 3 bases and the J gene end by 7 bases; junction bases not matched to a gene: 11. In germline, CDR1 is LNHDA, CDR2 SQIVND (reference sequence). The CDR3 coding sequence is TGTGCCAGTAGTATTCGCGGATCTAGCGGGGTGTATACGCAGTATTTT. Amino acid sequence: CASSIRGSSGVYTQYF.

This clone has just a few counts. The V gene is TRBV5-1, the J gene TRBJ2-2; 14 bases are a match to TRBD2. The CDR3 is 16 amino acids. After removal of 4 bases from V and 6 bases from J, the junction contained 5 bases not matched to a gene. CDR1 and CDR2 (germline): SGHRS, YFSETQ. CDR3 bases: TGCGCCAGCAGCACCCGACTAGCGGGGGGGCCCGGGGAGCTGTTTTTT. Its translation: CASSTRLAGGPGELFF. Looking up the rest from reference TRBV5-1 and TRBJ2-2 gives the full variable domain: KAGVTQTPRYLIKTRGQQVTLSCSPISGHRSVSWYQQTPGQGLQFLFEYFSETQRNKGNFPGRFSGRQFSNSRSEMNVSTLELGDSALYLCASSTRLAGGPGELFFGEGSRLTVL.

The rearrangement uses TRBV4-1 and TRBJ1-5; 9 positions agree with TRBD1. Per the germline V gene, CDR1 is MGHRA and CDR2 is YSYEKL. CDR3 length: 18 residues. The ends lost 3 bases at V and 1 base at J; junction bases unmatched: 10. For the CDR3, the DNA is TGCGCCAGCAGCCATTCGAACAGGGGGCGGGCGAGCAATCAGCCCCAGCATTTT. Translation gives CASSHSNRGRASNQPQHF.

The chain links TRBV7-3 to TRBJ2-3; the D gene could be TRBD1 or TRBD2 (6 bases each). Trimming removed 0 bases at V and 1 base at J, with 8 bases between. CDR1 SGHTA and CDR2 FQGTGA come from the germline V gene. The CDR3 runs 15 residues. The CDR3 spells CASSLTRGGTDTQYF. The CDR3 DNA is TGTGCCAGCAGCTTAACAAGGGGGGGCACAGATACGCAGTATTTT.

V and J are TRBV19 and TRBJ2-2; the D is unclear. Germline V gene data show CDR1 as LNHDA and CDR2 as SQIVND (reference sequence). Trimming removed 1 base from V and 0 bases from J, with 9 bases in between. This CDR3 has 16 residues. CDR3 sequence reads: CASSIVFGSNTGELFF. The CDR3 region has the DNA TGTGCCAGTAGTATAGTATTCGGCTCGAACACCGGGGAGCTGTTTTTT.